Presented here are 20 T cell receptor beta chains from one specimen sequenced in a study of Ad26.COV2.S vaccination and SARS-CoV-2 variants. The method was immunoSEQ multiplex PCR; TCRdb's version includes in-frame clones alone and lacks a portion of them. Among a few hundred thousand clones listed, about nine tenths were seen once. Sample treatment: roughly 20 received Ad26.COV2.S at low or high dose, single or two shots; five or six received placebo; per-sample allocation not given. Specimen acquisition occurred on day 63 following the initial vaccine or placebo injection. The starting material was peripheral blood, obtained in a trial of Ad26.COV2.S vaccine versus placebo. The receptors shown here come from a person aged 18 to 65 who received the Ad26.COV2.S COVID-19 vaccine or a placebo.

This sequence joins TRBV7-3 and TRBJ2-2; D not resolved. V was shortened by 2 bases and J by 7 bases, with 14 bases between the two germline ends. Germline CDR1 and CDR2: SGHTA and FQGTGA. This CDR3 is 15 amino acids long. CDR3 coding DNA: TGTGCCAGCAGCTTAGAATTGGATGCCCGCGGGGAGCTGTTTTTT. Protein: CASSLELDARGELFF.

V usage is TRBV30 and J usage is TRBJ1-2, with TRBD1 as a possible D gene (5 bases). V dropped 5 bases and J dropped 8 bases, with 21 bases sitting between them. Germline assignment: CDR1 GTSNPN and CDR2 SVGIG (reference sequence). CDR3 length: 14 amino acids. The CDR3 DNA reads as TGTGCCTGGGGATGGGATGGGGCGAAAGGGGGCTACACCTTC. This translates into CAWGWDGAKGGYTF.

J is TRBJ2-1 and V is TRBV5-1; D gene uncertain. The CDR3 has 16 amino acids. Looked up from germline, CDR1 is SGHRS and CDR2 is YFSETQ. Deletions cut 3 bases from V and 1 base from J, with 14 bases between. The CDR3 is CASSWALGPSYNEQFF. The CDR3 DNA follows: TGCGCCAGCAGCTGGGCGTTAGGCCCTTCCTACAATGAGCAGTTCTTC.

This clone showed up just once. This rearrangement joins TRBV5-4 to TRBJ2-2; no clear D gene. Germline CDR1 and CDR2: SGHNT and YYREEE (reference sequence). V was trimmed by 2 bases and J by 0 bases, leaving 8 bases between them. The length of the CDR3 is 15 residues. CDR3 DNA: TGTGCCAGCAGCTTCCAGCGTTCGAACACCGGGGAGCTGTTTTTT. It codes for CASSFQRSNTGELFF. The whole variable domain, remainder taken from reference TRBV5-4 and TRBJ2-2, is ETGVTQSPTHLIKTRGQQVTLRCSSQSGHNTVSWYQQALGQGPQFIFQYYREEENGRGNFPPRFSGLQFPNYSSELNVNALELDDSALYLCASSFQRSNTGELFFGEGSRLTVL.

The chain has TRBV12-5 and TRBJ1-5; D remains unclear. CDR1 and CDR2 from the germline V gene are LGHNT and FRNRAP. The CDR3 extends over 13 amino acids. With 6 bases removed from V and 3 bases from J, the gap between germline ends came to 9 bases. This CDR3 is CASGRSSNQPQHF. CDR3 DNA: TGTGCTAGTGGGCGGTCGTCCAATCAGCCCCAGCATTTT.

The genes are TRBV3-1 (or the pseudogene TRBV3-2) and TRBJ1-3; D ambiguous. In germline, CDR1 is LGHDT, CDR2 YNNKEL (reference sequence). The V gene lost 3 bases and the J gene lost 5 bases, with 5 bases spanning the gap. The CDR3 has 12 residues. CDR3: CASSHERNTIYF. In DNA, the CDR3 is TGTGCCAGCAGCCATGAGAGAAACACCATATATTTT.

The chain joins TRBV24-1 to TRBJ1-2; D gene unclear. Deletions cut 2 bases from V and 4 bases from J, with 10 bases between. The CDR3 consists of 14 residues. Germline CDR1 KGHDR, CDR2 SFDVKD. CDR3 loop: CATSDSDIRYGYTF. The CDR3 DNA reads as TGTGCCACCAGTGATTCTGACATCCGCTATGGCTACACCTTC.

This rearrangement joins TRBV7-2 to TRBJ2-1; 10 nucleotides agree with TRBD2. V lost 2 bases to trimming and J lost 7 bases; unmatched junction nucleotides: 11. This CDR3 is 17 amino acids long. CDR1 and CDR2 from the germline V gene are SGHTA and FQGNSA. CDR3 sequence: CASSLPGLAGVGNEQFF. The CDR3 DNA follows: TGTGCCAGCAGCTTACCGGGGCTAGCGGGAGTTGGGAATGAGCAGTTCTTC.

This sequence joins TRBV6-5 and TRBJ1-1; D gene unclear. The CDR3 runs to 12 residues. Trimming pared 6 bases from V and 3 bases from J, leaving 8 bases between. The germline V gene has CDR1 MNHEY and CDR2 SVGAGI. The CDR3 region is CASRDADTEAFF. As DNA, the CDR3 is TGTGCCAGCAGGGATGCGGACACTGAAGCTTTCTTT.

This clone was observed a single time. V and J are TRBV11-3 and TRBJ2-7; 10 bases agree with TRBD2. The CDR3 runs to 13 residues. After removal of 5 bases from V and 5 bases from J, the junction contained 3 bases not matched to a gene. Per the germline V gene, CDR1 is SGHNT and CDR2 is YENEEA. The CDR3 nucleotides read TGTGCCAGCAGCGCCGGGACTAGCGACGAGCAGTACTTC. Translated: CASSAGTSDEQYF.

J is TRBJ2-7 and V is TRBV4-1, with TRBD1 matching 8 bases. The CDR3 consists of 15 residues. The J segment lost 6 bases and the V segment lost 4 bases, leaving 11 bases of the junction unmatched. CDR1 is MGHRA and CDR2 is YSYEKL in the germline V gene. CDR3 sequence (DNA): TGCGCCAGCAGCCCCGTCGGACAGGGATTGTTCGAGCAGTACTTC. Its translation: CASSPVGQGLFEQYF.

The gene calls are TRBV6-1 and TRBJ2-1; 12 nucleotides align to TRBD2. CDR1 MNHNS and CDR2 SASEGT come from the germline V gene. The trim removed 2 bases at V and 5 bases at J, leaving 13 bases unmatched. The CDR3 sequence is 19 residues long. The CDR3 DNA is TGTGCCAGCAGTGAATATGGGGCTAGCGGGAGGGCCCGGGACAATGAGCAGTTCTTC. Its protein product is CASSEYGASGRARDNEQFF.

The CDR3 spells CASWVGGGNEQFF. The CDR3 DNA reads TGTGCCAGTTGGGTAGGGGGCGGCAATGAGCAGTTCTTC. The chain recombines TRBV12-3 or TRBV12-4 with TRBJ2-1; TRBD1 matches 7 bases. The CDR3 spans 13 residues. The ends lost 9 bases at V and 6 bases at J; junction bases unmatched: 8.

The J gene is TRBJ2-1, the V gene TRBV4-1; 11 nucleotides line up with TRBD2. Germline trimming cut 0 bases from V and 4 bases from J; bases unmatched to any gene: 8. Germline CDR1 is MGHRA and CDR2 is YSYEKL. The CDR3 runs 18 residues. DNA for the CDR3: TGCGCCAGCAGCCAAGATCCCGGGACTAGCGGCCCATACAATGAGCAGTTCTTC. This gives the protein CASSQDPGTSGPYNEQFF.

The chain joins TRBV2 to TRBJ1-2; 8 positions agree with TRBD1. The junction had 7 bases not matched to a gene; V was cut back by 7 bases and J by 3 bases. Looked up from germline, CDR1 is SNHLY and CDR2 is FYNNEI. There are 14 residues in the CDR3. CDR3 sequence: CASTPLGQDYGYTF. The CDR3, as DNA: TGTGCCAGCACCCCCCTGGGACAGGACTATGGCTACACCTTC.

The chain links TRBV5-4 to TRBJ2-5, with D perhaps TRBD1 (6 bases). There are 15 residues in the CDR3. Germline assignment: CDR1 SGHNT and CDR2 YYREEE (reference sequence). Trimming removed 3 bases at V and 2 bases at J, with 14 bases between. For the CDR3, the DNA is TGTGCCAGCAGCTCCAGGGGAGATTGGCAAGAGACCCAGTACTTC. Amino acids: CASSSRGDWQETQYF.

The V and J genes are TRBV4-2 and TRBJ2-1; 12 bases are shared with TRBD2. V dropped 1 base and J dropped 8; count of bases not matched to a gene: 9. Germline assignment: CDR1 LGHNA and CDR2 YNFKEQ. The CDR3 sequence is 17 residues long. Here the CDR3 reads CASSQGLTSGRVYEQFF. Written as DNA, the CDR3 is TGTGCCAGCAGCCAAGGGTTGACTAGCGGGAGAGTCTATGAGCAGTTCTTC.

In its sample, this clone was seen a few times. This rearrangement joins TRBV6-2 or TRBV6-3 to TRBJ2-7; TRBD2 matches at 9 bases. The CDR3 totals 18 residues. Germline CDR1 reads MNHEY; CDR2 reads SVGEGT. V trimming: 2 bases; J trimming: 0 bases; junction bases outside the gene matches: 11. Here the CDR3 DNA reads TGTGCCAGCAGTTACCCGGGACGGCTAGCGGGGTACTCCTACGAGCAGTACTTC. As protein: CASSYPGRLAGYSYEQYF.

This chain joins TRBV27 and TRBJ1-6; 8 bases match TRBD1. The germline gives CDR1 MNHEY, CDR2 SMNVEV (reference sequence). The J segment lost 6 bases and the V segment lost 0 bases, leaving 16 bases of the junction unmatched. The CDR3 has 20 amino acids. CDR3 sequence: CASSLSPAGGRLVGNSPLHF. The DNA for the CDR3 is TGTGCCAGCAGTTTATCCCCGGCAGGGGGCAGGCTTGTTGGTAATTCACCCCTCCACTTT.

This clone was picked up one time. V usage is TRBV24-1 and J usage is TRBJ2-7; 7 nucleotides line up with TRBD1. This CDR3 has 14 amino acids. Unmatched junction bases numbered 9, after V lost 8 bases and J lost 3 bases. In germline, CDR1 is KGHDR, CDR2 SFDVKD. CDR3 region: CATTSDRALYEQYF. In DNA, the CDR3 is TGTGCCACCACCTCCGACAGGGCCCTCTACGAGCAGTACTTC.